Listed below are T cell receptor beta chains from one sample, sequenced in a study of shared clonotypes between healthy human individuals. Libraries were prepared by immunoSEQ multiplex PCR; TCRdb keeps only in-frame clonotypes and omits some of them. The sample comprises about 590,000 clones, just under 97% of which are singletons, and approximately 0.1% rests with the top ten. The sample was naive CD8+ T cells sorted from blood. The receptors originated from a woman aged 25 to 39 in good health. Each CDR3 is given with its conserved first and last residue.

v_gene: TRBV7-9; CDR3aa: CASSSGLRTYEQYF
v_gene: TRBV2; CDR3aa: CASSVSARDGTYEQYF
v_gene: TRBV4-1; CDR3aa: CASSPDSRSGNTIYF
v_gene: TRBV28; CDR3aa: CASSSPGVRNQPQHF
v_gene: TRBV19; CDR3aa: CASSDTGELFF
v_gene: TRBV21-1; CDR3aa: CASSKGPGDYEQYF
v_gene: TRBV11-2; CDR3aa: CASSWTGGFTGELFF
v_gene: TRBV6-1; CDR3aa: CASNEPRAGNQPQHF
v_gene: TRBV10-3; CDR3aa: CAISESQDSMGEQYF
v_gene: TRBV5-6; CDR3aa: CASSGGTHSLISEQYF
v_gene: TRBV27; CDR3aa: CASSLESSYEQYF
v_gene: TRBV9; CDR3aa: CASSVAAGPTPASYNQPQHF
v_gene: TRBV2; CDR3aa: CANAGTHKPGRSAGELFF
v_gene: TRBV29-1; CDR3aa: CSVGGTLAESYNEQFF
v_gene: TRBV29-1; CDR3aa: CSVELGLAGVLDTQYF
v_gene: TRBV2; CDR3aa: CASSAQAGGTYEQYF
v_gene: TRBV4-1; CDR3aa: CASSQDSYNEQFF
v_gene: TRBV27; CDR3aa: CASSPPVGLAGTGELFF
v_gene: TRBV27; CDR3aa: CASGLQGAGEQYF
v_gene: TRBV28; CDR3aa: CASSLSTSDVSDTQYF
v_gene: TRBV6-1; CDR3aa: CATRTETYEQYF
v_gene: TRBV27; CDR3aa: CASSLLAGGVNEQFF
v_gene: TRBV5-4; CDR3aa: CASTDSLTGELFF
v_gene: TRBV6-5; CDR3aa: CASSYGASGSYDTQYF
v_gene: TRBV5-6; CDR3aa: CASSLGLAGQETQYF
v_gene: TRBV25-1; CDR3aa: CASTDTGRDEKLFF
v_gene: TRBV11-2; CDR3aa: CASSLEYPQDSYEQYF
v_gene: TRBV4-1; CDR3aa: CASSQDTDGTQYF